Below, one T cell receptor beta chain is given with its context. Its antigen is not known. These data belong to a study of immune cell composition in non-small cell lung cancer. Whole-study findings and limits: Shared sequences between tumour-reactive and dominant in vivo clones were not proven.

Clones were read by immunoSEQ multiplex PCR, and TCRdb kept only the in-frame ones, dropping some. The sample holds 3,900 or so clones, over 60% seen once. Normal lung was taken at the farthest possible site, at least 3 cm from tumour. The CDR3 covers 15 residues. CDR1 SGHKS and CDR2 YYEKEE come from the germline V gene (reference sequence). V shed 4 bases and J 5 bases; nucleotides not matched to a gene: 5. The sequence derives from a human donor with non-small cell lung cancer. The source material was non-adjacent lung tissue. This chain joins TRBV5-5 and TRBJ1-4; 10 nucleotides agree with TRBD1. The CDR3: CASSDGTGANEKLFF. CDR3 nucleotides: TGTGCCAGCAGCGATGGGACAGGGGCGAATGAAAAACTGTTTTTT.